The 16 T cell receptor beta chains reported below all come from one sample, sequenced in a study of chemoradiotherapy in HPV16-positive cancers. Data came from immunoSEQ multiplex PCR; TCRdb stores just in-frame clones and leaves some out. This sample has approximately 32,000 clones, with roughly 78% found just once. This sample comprised blood, obtained from a patient who underwent chemoradiotherapy. These receptors all come from a human donor with HPV-associated anogenital cancer.

This chain connects TRBV5-4 to TRBJ1-5; TRBD1 matches at 8 bases. V was pared by 4 bases and J by 3 bases, with 9 bases of the junction left unmatched. The CDR3 has 16 amino acids. Looked up from germline, CDR1 is SGHNT and CDR2 is YYREEE (reference sequence). CDR3 bases: TGTGCCAGCAGCACCCGGACAGGGTTGGACAATCAGCCCCAGCATTTT. Protein product: CASSTRTGLDNQPQHF.

This sequence joins TRBV6-4 and TRBJ2-7, with D perhaps given as TRBD1 or TRBD2 (5 bases each). V lost 6 bases and J lost 5, with 17 bases in between. Germline values: CDR1 MRHNA, CDR2 SNTAGT. The CDR3 extends over 14 amino acids. CDR3 coding DNA: TGTGCCAGCAGGAGTAGGGACCTTCGGAACGAGCAGTACTTC. Protein product: CASRSRDLRNEQYF.

The rearrangement uses TRBV25-1 and TRBJ1-2; no clear D gene. Germline V gene sequence: CDR1 MGHDK, CDR2 SYGVNS. The CDR3 has 14 amino acids. V lost 0 bases, J lost 8 bases, and 13 bases lay in between. Here the CDR3 DNA reads TGTGCCAGCAGTGAATATGGCGAGCCCTTCGGCTACACCTTC. It specifies CASSEYGEPFGYTF.

The V and J genes are TRBV5-1 and TRBJ2-1; the match to TRBD2 covers 7 bases. Losses at the gene ends were 4 bases for V and 5 bases for J; bases not matched to a gene: 9. Germline V gene data show CDR1 as SGHRS and CDR2 as YFSETQ. CDR3 length: 15 residues. CDR3 sequence: CASSPVGRLDNEQFF. CDR3 in DNA: TGCGCCAGCAGCCCCGTCGGGAGGCTAGACAATGAGCAGTTCTTC.

The chain joins TRBV6-5 to TRBJ1-6, with a tentative D call TRBD1 (5 bases). V dropped 4 bases and J dropped 5 bases, with 9 bases sitting between them. The germline CDR1 and CDR2 sequences are MNHEY and SVGAGI. The CDR3 has 14 residues. CDR3 nucleotide sequence: TGTGCCAGCAGTTCGGGACCGGATAATTCACCCCTCCACTTT. This codes for CASSSGPDNSPLHF.

The chain employs TRBV7-9 and TRBJ1-2; no reliable D call. The CDR3 spans 17 residues. Germline CDR1 reads SEHNR; CDR2 reads FQNEAQ (reference sequence). The germline V and J ends were trimmed by 1 base and 0 bases, with 15 bases remaining between them. CDR3 sequence reads: CASSLVLSAATNYGYTF. The CDR3 DNA reads as TGTGCCAGCAGCTTAGTTCTTTCGGCAGCGACTAACTATGGCTACACCTTC.

This chain uses TRBV9 with TRBJ1-1; TRBD1 is a possible D gene (6 bases). CDR3 length: 14 residues. Looked up from germline, CDR1 is SGDLS and CDR2 is YYNGEE. The V and J ends lost 3 bases and 4 bases respectively, with 13 bases between them. For the CDR3, the DNA is TGTGCCAGCAGCGAGGGGGGGGAACCCACTGAAGCTTTCTTT. The encoded protein is CASSEGGEPTEAFF.

V gene TRBV19 combines with J gene TRBJ1-2; 8 bases line up with TRBD1. Germline CDR1 LNHDA, CDR2 SQIVND (reference sequence). The CDR3 covers 14 residues. J gave up 3 bases and V 6 bases, and 6 bases lay outside the gene matches. The CDR3 region has the DNA TGTGCCAGTAGGACAGGGGCTCACGACTATGGCTACACCTTC. Its translation: CASRTGAHDYGYTF.

The CDR3 nucleotides read TGTGCCAGCAGCGGCGGACAGGGAGATAATGAAAAACTGTTTTTT. The encoded protein is CASSGGQGDNEKLFF. The chain combines TRBV7-9 with TRBJ1-4; 8 positions match TRBD1. The J segment lost 4 bases and the V segment lost 5 bases, leaving 6 bases of the junction unmatched. CDR1 SEHNR and CDR2 FQNEAQ come from the germline V gene (reference sequence). There are 15 residues in the CDR3.

V gene TRBV9 combines with J gene TRBJ2-1; D is unclear. Germline CDR1 is SGDLS and CDR2 is YYNGEE. This CDR3 region has 12 residues. V lost 2 bases, J lost 6 bases, and 6 bases lay in between. Written as DNA, the CDR3 is TGTGCCAGCAGCGTTCTGGGCAATGAGCAGTTCTTC. Translated: CASSVLGNEQFF. The full variable domain, rest sourced from reference TRBV9 and TRBJ2-1, is DSGVTQTPKHLITATGQRVTLRCSPRSGDLSVYWYQQSLDQGLQFLIQYYNGEERAKGNILERFSAQQFPDLHSELNLSSLELGDSALYFCASSVLGNEQFFGPGTRLTVL.

The rearrangement joins TRBV19 to TRBJ1-2, with 10 bases aligning to TRBD1. Germline CDR1 is LNHDA and CDR2 is SQIVND (reference sequence). CDR3 length equals 17 residues. Trimming at V came to 6 bases and at J to 8 bases, leaving 18 bases not matched to a gene. CDR3 amino acids: CASRLAGEETGGYGYTF. The DNA of the CDR3 is TGTGCCAGTAGGCTCGCCGGGGAAGAGACAGGGGGCTACGGCTACACCTTC.

The rearrangement uses TRBV7-3 and TRBJ1-2; D gene unclear. The CDR3 is made up of 11 amino acids. Trimming removed 5 bases at V and 5 bases at J, with 6 bases between. Germline CDR1 reads SGHTA; CDR2 reads FQGTGA. CDR3 coding DNA: TGTGCCAGCAGCCAGAGGTATGGCTACACCTTC. Translated: CASSQRYGYTF.

The chain's CDR3 is CASSDFSGGYLGNEQFF. The CDR3 nucleotides are TGTGCCAGCAGTGATTTTAGCGGGGGGTACCTTGGTAATGAGCAGTTCTTC. The chain has TRBV6-1 and TRBJ2-1; 10 bases line up with TRBD2. The V and J ends lost 3 bases and 7 bases, in that order; junction bases with no gene match: 12. The CDR3 sequence is 17 residues long. Germline V gene data show CDR1 as MNHNS and CDR2 as SASEGT.

This rearrangement joins TRBV7-9 to TRBJ2-1; D is unresolved. The CDR3 contains 13 residues. Germline V gives CDR1 SEHNR, CDR2 FQNEAQ (reference sequence). V was shortened by 4 bases and J by 5 bases, with 9 bases between the two germline ends. CDR3 DNA sequence: TGTGCCAGCAGCTACCGATATAACAATGAGCAGTTCTTC. It codes for CASSYRYNNEQFF.

This clone appeared a single time. The V gene is TRBV5-4, the J gene TRBJ2-3; D may be TRBD1 (6 bases). Germline V gives CDR1 SGHNT, CDR2 YYREEE (reference sequence). The CDR3 is 14 residues long. V lost 5 bases to trimming and J lost 2 bases, with 12 bases between them. The CDR3 loop reads CASSTGQNTDTQYF. The CDR3 DNA reads as TGTGCCAGCAGTACGGGACAAAACACAGATACGCAGTATTTT.

The chain is built from TRBV7-2 and TRBJ2-5; D is ambiguous. The V end was cut by 5 bases, the J end by 3 bases, with 4 bases between. CDR3 length: 11 residues. Germline V CDR1 and CDR2: SGHTA, FQGNSA. Written as DNA, the CDR3 is TGTGCCAGCAGCCTTAAAGAGACCCAGTACTTC. Residues: CASSLKETQYF. Drawing the rest from reference TRBV7-2 and TRBJ2-5, the complete variable domain is GAGVSQSPSNKVTEKGKDVELRCDPISGHTALYWYRQSLGQGLEFLIYFQGNSAPDKSGLPSDRFSAERTGGSVSTLTIQRTQQEDSAVYLCASSLKETQYFGPGTRLLVL.